These 2 T cell receptor beta chains were sequenced from one sample in a study of human T cells and chemical hapten exposure. Specified time point: patch test 1, 2 weeks after DPC sensitization. Described treatment: therapeutic diphenylcyclopropenone sensitization with weekly scalp DPC. TCRdb processed the RACE reads anew with MiXCR; each CDR3 protein has one entry. The sample contains nearly 350,000 distinct CDR3 sequences, around 7% of which appear only once. Sequencing was performed on whole blood, taken in connection with sensitization to the hapten diphenylcyclopropenone (DPC). These receptor sequences come from a young woman with alopecia areata. Some clones in this sample may be carry-over from other donors' samples.

This clonotype was recorded a few times. The V and J genes are TRBV20-1 and TRBJ1-2; TRBD1 matches 8 bases. The length of the CDR3 is 12 residues. The germline V gene encodes CDR1 DFQATT and CDR2 SNEGSKA (reference sequence). V lost 5 bases to trimming and J lost 8 bases; unmatched junction nucleotides: 7. The CDR3 region has the DNA TGCAGTGCTCTCTCGGACAGGGACGGCTACACCTTC. Its protein is CSALSDRDGYTF.

The rearrangement links TRBV2 to TRBJ1-1; D possibly corresponds to TRBD1 (5 bases). Trimming took off 8 bases at V and 5 bases at J, with 18 bases between the two ends. This CDR3 is 14 amino acids long. Germline-derived CDR1 and CDR2 are SNHLY and FYNNEI. The CDR3 DNA is TGTGCCAGCGGAGTCCTTTTGGGGGGAACTGAAGCTTTCTTT. Translating it yields CASGVLLGGTEAFF.